This is a list of T cell receptor beta chains from one sample in a study of human T cells and chemical hapten exposure. TCRdb ran MiXCR on the RACE reads and lists one entry per CDR3 protein. Altogether a few hundred thousand distinct CDR3 sequences are present, around 5.5% being singletons, with the ten largest covering roughly 8.2%. The sample consisted of whole blood, taken in connection with sensitization to the hapten diphenylcyclopropenone (DPC). Receptors were obtained from a woman aged 18-30 years with alopecia areata. Some clones in this sample may be carry-over from other donors' samples. Each CDR3 is given with its conserved first and last residue. A D gene is named only where the DNA matches it firmly. Rows may omit the clone size; those that give it use once, few, many or a size class.

v_gene	d_gene	abundance	j_gene	CDR3aa	CDR3nt
TRBV20-1	NA	NA	TRBJ1-4	CSARSNEKLFF	TGCAGTGCTCGTTCTAATGAAAAACTGTTTTTT
TRBV3-1	NA	NA	TRBJ1-5	CASGQYSNQPQHF	TGTGCCAGCGGTCAGTATAGCAATCAGCCCCAGCATTTT
TRBV12-3/TRBV12-4	NA	many	TRBJ1-2	CASSLTVLNYGYTF	TGTGCCAGCAGCTTGACAGTTCTTAACTATGGCTACACCTTC
TRBV11-2	NA	NA	TRBJ1-3	CASNAYPRREDSGSGNTIYF	TGTGCCAGCAACGCATACCCCCGACGGGAGGACTCCGGCTCTGGAAACACCATATATTTT
TRBV20-1	NA	NA	TRBJ2-2	CSAAPSGHTGELFF	TGCAGTGCGGCTCCTTCAGGGCACACCGGGGAGCTGTTTTTT
TRBV7-2	TRBD2	many	TRBJ2-5	CASSPQRGAETQYF	TGTGCCAGCAGCCCCCAGCGGGGGGCAGAGACCCAGTACTTC
TRBV12-3/TRBV12-4	NA	few	TRBJ2-1	CASSLMAENEQFF	TGTGCCAGCAGTTTAATGGCTGAGAATGAGCAGTTCTTC
TRBV7-2	NA	many	TRBJ2-3	CASSAGSQLTDTQYF	TGTGCCAGCAGCGCAGGGAGTCAACTCACAGATACGCAGTATTTT
TRBV6-6	TRBD2	NA	TRBJ2-5	CATRMTSGGETQYF	TGTGCCACTAGGATGACTAGCGGGGGGGAGACCCAGTACTTC
TRBV2	NA	NA	TRBJ1-1	CASNAWGANTEAFF	TGTGCCAGCAACGCGTGGGGGGCGAACACTGAAGCTTTCTTT
TRBV29-1	NA	many	TRBJ2-7	CSVGKGTPYEQYF	TGCAGCGTTGGTAAGGGGACGCCCTACGAGCAGTACTTC
TRBV6-1	NA	NA	TRBJ2-1	CASRAMGRLGEQFF	TGTGCCAGCAGGGCTATGGGGCGCTTGGGTGAGCAGTTCTTC
TRBV25-1	TRBD1	many	TRBJ2-7	CASQDRAGYEQYF	TGTGCCAGCCAAGACAGGGCCGGTTACGAGCAGTACTTC
TRBV4-3	NA	many	TRBJ2-3	CASSQGPSPDTQYF	TGCGCCAGCAGCCAGGGACCCTCCCCGGATACGCAGTATTTT
TRBV7-2	NA	many	TRBJ2-4	CASSGSGRTLAKNIQYF	TGTGCCAGCAGCGGCTCGGGCCGAACCTTAGCCAAAAACATTCAGTACTTC
TRBV27	NA	many	TRBJ1-4	CASSFRVNEKLFF	TGTGCCAGCAGTTTTCGGGTTAATGAAAAACTGTTTTTT
TRBV5-5	TRBD1	many	TRBJ1-4	CASSWGRDRRATNEKLFF	TGTGCCAGCAGCTGGGGGCGGGACAGACGCGCAACTAATGAAAAACTGTTTTTT
TRBV3-1	TRBD1	few	TRBJ1-5	CASSYATGTNQPQHF	TGTGCCAGCAGCTACGCGACAGGGACAAATCAGCCCCAGCATTTT
TRBV12-5	NA	many	TRBJ1-2	CASGLLSGLGYTF	TGTGCTAGTGGTTTGCTTTCGGGGCTCGGCTACACCTTC
TRBV18	NA	many	TRBJ2-6	CASSLRQDSGANVLTF	TGTGCCAGCTCACTCAGACAGGACTCTGGGGCCAACGTCCTGACTTTC
TRBV7-2	NA	NA	TRBJ1-2	CASGTHVGNYGYTF	TGTGCCAGCGGGACTCATGTTGGGAACTATGGCTACACCTTC
TRBV5-5	TRBD1	many	TRBJ1-1	CASSFLTGPNTEAFF	TGTGCCAGCAGCTTTTTGACAGGGCCTAACACTGAAGCTTTCTTT
TRBV7-6	NA	many	TRBJ1-1	CASSLEWGLEAFF	TGTGCCAGCAGCTTAGAATGGGGTCTGGAAGCTTTCTTT
TRBV2	TRBD1	few	TRBJ2-2	CASSETGGHTGELFF	TGTGCCAGCAGTGAGACAGGGGGCCACACCGGGGAGCTGTTTTTT
TRBV15	TRBD1	many	TRBJ2-5	CATTGTAQETQYF	TGTGCCACAACCGGGACAGCACAAGAGACCCAGTACTTC
TRBV7-2	TRBD1	many	TRBJ1-4	CASSSQITGTGNEKLFF	TGTGCCAGCAGCTCTCAAATTACCGGGACAGGGAACGAAAAACTGTTTTTT
TRBV7-2	NA	many	TRBJ1-3	CASSLRSANTIYF	TGTGCCAGCAGCTTACGATCGGCAAACACCATATATTTT
TRBV29-1	TRBD1	many	TRBJ1-1	CSARDRAAEAFF	TGCAGCGCGAGGGACAGGGCAGCTGAAGCTTTCTTT
TRBV6-2/TRBV6-3	NA	NA	TRBJ2-3	CASSYGEVTDTQYF	TGTGCCAGCAGTTACGGGGAAGTCACAGATACGCAGTATTTT
TRBV3-1	NA	many	TRBJ2-1	CASSKFPGALSNEQFF	TGTGCCAGCAGCAAATTTCCGGGAGCCCTTTCCAATGAGCAGTTCTTC
TRBV28	NA	few	TRBJ1-5	CASSRTVGGNQPQHF	TGTGCCAGCAGCAGGACAGTCGGGGGCAATCAGCCCCAGCATTTT
TRBV15	NA	few	TRBJ1-2	CATSSHREADGYTF	TGTGCCACCAGCAGTCATCGGGAGGCGGATGGCTACACCTTC
TRBV4-2	NA	NA	TRBJ2-1	CASSQDWDLFYNEQFF	TGTGCCAGCAGCCAAGATTGGGACTTATTCTACAATGAGCAGTTCTTC
TRBV29-1	NA	few	TRBJ1-1	CSAGGTGISFITEAFF	TGCAGCGCTGGGGGAACAGGGATTAGTTTTATAACTGAAGCTTTCTTT
TRBV12-3/TRBV12-4	TRBD1	few	TRBJ1-2	CASSPQGAIDYGYTF	TGTGCCAGCAGTCCACAGGGGGCTATAGACTATGGCTACACCTTC
TRBV29-1	NA	few	TRBJ1-2	CSVSTANYGYTF	TGCAGCGTTTCGACAGCTAACTATGGCTACACCTTC
TRBV4-2	NA	many	TRBJ2-2	CASSPNRRVTGELFF	TGTGCCAGCAGCCCAAACCGCAGGGTCACCGGGGAGCTGTTTTTT
TRBV7-2	TRBD2	few	TRBJ2-3	CARKRGGPDTQYF	TGTGCCAGGAAGCGGGGGGGCCCAGATACGCAGTATTTT
TRBV7-9	NA	NA	TRBJ1-1	CASSASTGLTEAFF	TGTGCCAGCAGCGCATCCACAGGGCTCACTGAAGCTTTCTTT
TRBV27	NA	many	TRBJ2-1	CASSLRDTYNEQFF	TGTGCCAGCAGTTTGAGGGACACTTACAATGAGCAGTTCTTC
TRBV7-9	NA	many	TRBJ1-5	CASSSSGDQPQHF	TGTGCCAGCAGCTCCTCAGGGGATCAGCCCCAGCATTTT
TRBV5-1	TRBD1	few	TRBJ2-7	CASSFGQGRFYEQYF	TGCGCCAGCAGCTTCGGACAGGGTAGATTCTACGAGCAGTACTTC
TRBV27	NA	many	TRBJ2-5	CASSLSPSGETQYF	TGTGCCAGCAGTTTGAGTCCAAGCGGCGAGACCCAGTACTTC
TRBV29-1	TRBD1	few	TRBJ1-5	CSFRLGQTISNQPQHF	TGCAGCTTCCGCCTGGGACAGACGATTAGCAATCAGCCCCAGCATTTT
TRBV12-3/TRBV12-4	NA	few	TRBJ2-1	CVLGSPGVYNEQFF	TGTGTCCTAGGGTCCCCAGGGGTCTACAATGAGCAGTTCTTC
TRBV7-9	TRBD1	many	TRBJ1-1	CASSFRRDRGTEAFF	TGTGCCAGCAGCTTCAGACGAGACAGGGGGACTGAAGCTTTCTTT
TRBV20-1	NA	few	TRBJ2-3	CSAQGRGSGTDTQYF	TGCAGTGCTCAAGGGAGAGGGTCAGGGACAGATACGCAGTATTTT
TRBV7-2	NA	few	TRBJ1-4	CASSLRQLNEKLFF	TGTGCCAGCAGCTTAAGACAGCTTAATGAAAAACTGTTTTTT
TRBV20-1	TRBD2	few	TRBJ2-7	CSAGTSGHPYEQYF	TGCAGTGCTGGGACTAGCGGGCATCCCTACGAGCAGTACTTC
TRBV27	TRBD2	NA	TRBJ2-1	CASSPGGANEQFF	TGTGCCAGCAGTCCCGGGGGGGCGAATGAGCAGTTCTTC
TRBV6-1	TRBD2	NA	TRBJ2-3	CASTRGAERTDTQYF	TGTGCCAGCACGCGGGGGGCCGAGCGCACAGATACGCAGTATTTT
TRBV4-1	NA	NA	TRBJ1-3	CASSQELSGVSGNTIYF	TGCGCCAGCAGCCAAGAATTGTCAGGGGTCTCTGGAAACACCATATATTTT
TRBV20-1	TRBD2	few	TRBJ2-4	CSVSTSGGDLAKNIQYF	TGCAGTGTCTCGACTAGCGGGGGAGATCTAGCCAAAAACATTCAGTACTTC